These 8 T cell receptor beta chains came from one sample sequenced in a study of blood T cell repertoires in COVID-19. The protocol was immunoSEQ multiplex PCR, while the TCRdb copy is restricted to in-frame clones and leaves out a portion. Of a few hundred thousand clones in the sample, 89% were seen once. Sequenced input: PBMCs or T cells enriched from blood (not recorded which). The receptors stem from a woman aged 40 to 50 who had recovered from COVID-19.

This rearrangement joins TRBV18 to TRBJ2-3, with 8 bases lining up with TRBD1. This CDR3 has 15 residues. Trimming at V came to 6 bases and at J to 3 bases, leaving 8 bases not matched to a gene. Germline V lookup: CDR1 KGHSH, CDR2 LQKENI. The CDR3 here is CASSVGQGSTDTQYF. CDR3 DNA: TGTGCCAGCTCTGTCGGACAGGGTTCTACAGATACGCAGTATTTT.

The genes are TRBV9 and TRBJ2-2, with 9 bases lining up with TRBD2. Trimming removed 3 bases from V and 7 bases from J; junction bases left unmatched: 10. The germline gives CDR1 SGDLS, CDR2 YYNGEE. The CDR3 extends over 16 amino acids. CDR3 sequence (DNA): TGTGCCAGCAGCGCCCGTGGCGGGGGGGCTGTCGGGGAGCTGTTTTTT. This sequence encodes CASSARGGGAVGELFF.

This chain connects TRBV21-1 to TRBJ1-1. TRBV21-1 corresponds to a pseudogene. This CDR3 contains 13 residues. The DNA of the CDR3 is TGTGCCAGCAGCAAAGCTAGATTCACTGAAGCTTTCTTT. Its protein product is CASSKARFTEAFF.

The rearrangement links TRBV5-1 to TRBJ1-1; tentative D call: TRBD1 (6 bases). Per the germline V gene, CDR1 is SGHRS and CDR2 is YFSETQ. V was trimmed by 0 bases and J by 11 bases, leaving 17 bases between them. CDR3 length equals 14 residues. CDR3 sequence (DNA): TGCGCCAGCAGCTTGGGAGGGGGACATTTTGCGGCTTTCTTT. Amino acid sequence: CASSLGGGHFAAFF.

The chain carries TRBV27 and TRBJ2-1; 12 bases fit TRBD2. Germline V gene sequence: CDR1 MNHEY, CDR2 SMNVEV (reference sequence). V shed 5 bases and J 7 bases; nucleotides not matched to a gene: 0. The CDR3 has 13 residues. CDR3 bases: TGTGCCAGCAGTGGGACTAGCGGGAATGAGCAGTTCTTC. It encodes CASSGTSGNEQFF.

The V gene is TRBV3-1 (or the pseudogene TRBV3-2), the J gene TRBJ2-5, with D possibly being TRBD2 (6 bases). CDR1 LGHDT and CDR2 YNNKEL come from the germline V gene (reference sequence). The ends were cut back, 1 base at V and 5 bases at J, with 14 bases in the middle. The CDR3 extends over 15 amino acids. CDR3 region: CASSQVDGGRETQYF. In DNA form, the CDR3 reads TGTGCCAGCAGCCAAGTTGACGGGGGAAGGGAGACCCAGTACTTC.

The table lists this clone with a count of one. The chain recombines TRBV7-9 with TRBJ2-3; no firm D call. Germline CDR1 and CDR2: SEHNR and FQNEAQ (reference sequence). The CDR3 spans 12 residues. Trimming took 5 bases from V and 5 from J, leaving 8 bases between them. CDR3 loop: CASSNFRDTQYF. In DNA, the CDR3 is TGTGCCAGCAGCAACTTCCGAGATACGCAGTATTTT.

The chain employs TRBV2 and TRBJ1-2, with 9 bases that match TRBD1. The germline gives CDR1 SNHLY, CDR2 FYNNEI. The junction had 7 bases not matched to a gene; V was cut back by 5 bases and J by 6 bases. This CDR3 is 14 amino acids long. CDR3 sequence reads: CASSSAGTGNGYTF. The CDR3 bases are TGTGCCAGCAGTTCCGCAGGGACAGGGAATGGCTACACCTTC.